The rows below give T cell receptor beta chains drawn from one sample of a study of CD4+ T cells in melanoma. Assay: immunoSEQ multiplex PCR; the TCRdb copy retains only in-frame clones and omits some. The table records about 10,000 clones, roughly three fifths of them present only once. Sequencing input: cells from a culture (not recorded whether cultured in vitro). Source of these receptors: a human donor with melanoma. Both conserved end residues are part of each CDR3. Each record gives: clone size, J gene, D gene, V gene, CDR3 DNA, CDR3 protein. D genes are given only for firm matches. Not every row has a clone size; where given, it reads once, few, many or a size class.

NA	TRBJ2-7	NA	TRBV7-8	TGTGCCAGCAGCTTAGCGGGGGTGTCCTCCTACGAGCAGTACTTC	CASSLAGVSSYEQYF
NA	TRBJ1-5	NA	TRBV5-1	TGCGCCAGCAGCCCCTCGTGGAGTCCACAGCCCCAGCATTTT	CASSPSWSPQPQHF
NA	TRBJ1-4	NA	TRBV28	TGTGCCAGCAGTGGTTCAGGGGCAACTAATGAAAAACTGTTTTTT	CASSGSGATNEKLFF
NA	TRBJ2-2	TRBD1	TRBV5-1	TGCGCCAGCAGCCGGACGACAGGGATCGTCGGGGAGCTGTTTTTT	CASSRTTGIVGELFF
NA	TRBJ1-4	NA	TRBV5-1	TGCGCCAGCAGCTTGGGGGTTGCAACTAATGAAAAACTGTTTTTT	CASSLGVATNEKLFF
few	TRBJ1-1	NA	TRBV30	TGTGCCTGGAGCAACGGGATTCGGCACACTGAAGCTTTCTTT	CAWSNGIRHTEAFF
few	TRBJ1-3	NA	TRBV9	TGTGCCAGCAGCGTAGGGGGGGTACCGGGATCTGGAAACACCATATATTTT	CASSVGGVPGSGNTIYF
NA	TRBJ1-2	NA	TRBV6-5	TGTGCCAGCAGTTACGGCAGGGCCTATGGCTACACCTTC	CASSYGRAYGYTF
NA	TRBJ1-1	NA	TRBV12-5	TGTGCTAGTGGTTTGGAGGAGGGGACTGAAGCTTTCTTT	CASGLEEGTEAFF